A selection of T cell receptor beta chains follows, all from one sample in a study of early T cells in non-severe SARS-CoV-2 infection. In TCRdb, the 5' RACE reads were re-called with MiXCR into one record per CDR3 protein. The sample yields tens of thousands of distinct CDR3 sequences, approximately 9.2% seen once. Sequencing used whole blood, obtained at baseline. These receptors originate from an adult who was a healthcare worker with PCR-confirmed SARS-CoV-2 infection or an uninfected control (not recorded which). The CDR3 runs from the conserved cysteine through the conserved F or W. The D gene is left open where the match is weak. Size tells how often a clone was seen (once, few, many) or the class of an expanded clone, and some rows leave it out.

j_call	v_call	cdr3_length	clone_size	d_call	cdr3_aa	cdr3_nt
TRBJ2-1	TRBV10-1	14	few	-	CASSESFGYNEQFF	TGCGCCAGCAGTGAGTCGTTTGGCTACAATGAGCAGTTCTTC
TRBJ2-1	TRBV11-3	15	many	TRBD2	CASSFGREGYNEQFF	TGTGCCAGCAGCTTTGGGCGGGAGGGGTACAATGAGCAGTTCTTC
TRBJ2-7	TRBV29-1	11	-	-	CSVVRSYVQYF	TGCAGCGTTGTTCGATCCTACGTGCAGTACTTC
TRBJ2-7	TRBV7-8	13	many	-	CASSRPNLYEQYF	TGTGCCAGCAGCCGCCCCAACCTCTACGAGCAGTACTTC
TRBJ2-1	TRBV7-9	14	-	-	CASSLYEGYNEQFF	TGTGCCAGCAGCTTATATGAGGGCTACAATGAGCAGTTCTTC
TRBJ1-1	TRBV12-3/TRBV12-4	14	-	-	CASTPDREYTEAFF	TGTGCCAGCACCCCCGACCGAGAGTACACTGAAGCTTTCTTT
TRBJ2-2	TRBV21-1	18	many	-	CASSKIPITPYNTGELFF	TGTGCCAGCAGCAAGATCCCGATTACACCTTATAACACCGGGGAGCTGTTTTTT
TRBJ2-1	TRBV7-2	15	many	TRBD2	CASSLISGSEGEQFF	TGTGCCAGCAGCTTAATTAGCGGGAGTGAAGGTGAGCAGTTCTTC
TRBJ2-1	TRBV7-8	14	many	-	CASSFRPGDGEQFF	TGTGCCAGCAGCTTTCGCCCGGGAGACGGTGAGCAGTTCTTC
TRBJ2-2	TRBV6-5	16	few	TRBD2	CASSDRLAGVPGELFF	TGTGCCAGCAGTGATCGACTAGCGGGAGTTCCCGGGGAGCTGTTTTTT
TRBJ1-4	TRBV10-3	13	-	-	CAIRGDETGKLFF	TGTGCCATCAGAGGGGATGAGACGGGAAAACTGTTTTTT
TRBJ1-1	TRBV25-1	13	many	-	CASSDGSGTEVFF	TGTGCCAGCAGTGATGGTTCGGGGACTGAAGTTTTCTTT
TRBJ2-7	TRBV3-1	14	-	TRBD1	CASSQDDRGYEQYF	TGTGCCAGCAGCCAAGATGACAGGGGCTACGAGCAGTACTTC
TRBJ2-5	TRBV7-6	15	few	TRBD2	CASSLVTSGQETQYF	TGTGCCAGCAGCTTAGTTACTAGCGGTCAAGAGACCCAGTACTTC
TRBJ1-2	TRBV5-1	13	many	TRBD1	CASSQGANYGYTF	TGTGCCAGCAGCCAGGGGGCTAACTATGGCTACACCTTC
TRBJ1-3	TRBV7-9	15	many	-	CASSFGQRSGNTIYF	TGTGCCAGCAGCTTTGGTCAGAGATCTGGAAACACCATATATTTT
TRBJ2-7	TRBV29-1	14	many	-	CSVPGGVPPYEQYF	TGCAGCGTCCCCGGCGGGGTCCCTCCCTACGAGCAGTACTTC
TRBJ1-2	TRBV20-1	11	few	-	CSARVDYGYTF	TGCAGTGCTAGAGTCGACTATGGCTACACCTTC